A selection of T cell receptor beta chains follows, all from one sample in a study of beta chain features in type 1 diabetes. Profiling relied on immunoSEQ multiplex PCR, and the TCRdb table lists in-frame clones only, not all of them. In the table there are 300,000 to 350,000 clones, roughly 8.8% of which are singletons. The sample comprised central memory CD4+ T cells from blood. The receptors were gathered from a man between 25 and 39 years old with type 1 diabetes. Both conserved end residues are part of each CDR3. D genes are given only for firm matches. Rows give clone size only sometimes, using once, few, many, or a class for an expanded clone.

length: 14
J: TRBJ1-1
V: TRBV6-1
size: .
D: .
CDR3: CASSAQGSRTEAFF
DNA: TGTGCCAGCAGTGCGCAGGGGAGTAGGACTGAAGCTTTCTTT

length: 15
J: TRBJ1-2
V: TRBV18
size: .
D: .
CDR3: CASSREMDSRDGYTF
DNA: TGTGCCAGCTCACGTGAGATGGACAGTCGCGATGGCTACACCTTC

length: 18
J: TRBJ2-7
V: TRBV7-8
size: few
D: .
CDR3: CASSFRDRGLPPGGEQYF
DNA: TGTGCCAGCAGCTTTAGGGATAGGGGGCTACCTCCCGGGGGCGAGCAGTACTTC

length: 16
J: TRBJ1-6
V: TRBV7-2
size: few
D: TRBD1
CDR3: CASSLGSGTADSPLHF
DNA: TGTGCCAGCAGCTTAGGGAGCGGGACAGCCGATTCACCCCTCCACTTT

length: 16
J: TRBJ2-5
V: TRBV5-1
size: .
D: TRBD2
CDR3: CASSSAGTSPAETQYF
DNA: TGCGCCAGCAGCTCCGCGGGGACTAGTCCAGCGGAGACCCAGTACTTC

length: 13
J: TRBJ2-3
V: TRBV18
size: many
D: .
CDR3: CASSPTGADTQYF
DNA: TGTGCCAGCTCACCCACCGGGGCAGATACGCAGTATTTT

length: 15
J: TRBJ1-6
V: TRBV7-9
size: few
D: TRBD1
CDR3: CASSSTGTGVSPLHF
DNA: TGTGCCAGCAGCTCCACCGGAACAGGGGTGTCACCCCTCCACTTT

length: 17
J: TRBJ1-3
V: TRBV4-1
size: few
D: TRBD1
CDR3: CASSQGRDRGPGNTIYF
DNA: TGCGCCAGCAGCCAAGGAAGGGACAGGGGACCTGGAAACACCATATATTTT

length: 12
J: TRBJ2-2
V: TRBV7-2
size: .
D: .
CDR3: CASSISTGELFF
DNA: TGTGCCAGCAGCATTAGCACCGGGGAGCTGTTTTTT

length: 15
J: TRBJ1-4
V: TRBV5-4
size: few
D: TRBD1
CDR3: CASSLGQGANEKLFF
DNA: TGTGCCAGCAGCCTCGGACAGGGTGCTAATGAAAAACTGTTTTTT

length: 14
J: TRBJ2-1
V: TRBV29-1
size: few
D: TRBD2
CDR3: CSVGGRSSYNEQFF
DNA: TGCAGCGTTGGCGGGAGGAGCTCCTACAATGAGCAGTTCTTC

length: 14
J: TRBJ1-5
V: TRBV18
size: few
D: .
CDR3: CASSLNRGNQPQHF
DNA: TGTGCCAGCTCACTCAACAGGGGCAATCAGCCCCAGCATTTT

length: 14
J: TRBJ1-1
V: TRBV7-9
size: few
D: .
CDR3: CASSNTGISTEAFF
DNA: TGTGCCAGCAGCAATACAGGGATTTCCACTGAAGCTTTCTTT

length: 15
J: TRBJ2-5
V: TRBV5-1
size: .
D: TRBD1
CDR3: CASSRTGNPQETQYF
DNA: TGCGCCAGCAGTCGGACAGGGAACCCTCAAGAGACCCAGTACTTC

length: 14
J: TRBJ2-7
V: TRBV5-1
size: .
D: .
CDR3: CASSLAGVPYEQYF
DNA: TGCGCCAGCAGCTTGGCCGGGGTACCCTACGAGCAGTACTTC

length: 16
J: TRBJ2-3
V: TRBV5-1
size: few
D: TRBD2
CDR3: CASRLIPSGGTDTQYF
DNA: TGCGCCAGCCGTTTGATTCCTAGCGGGGGAACAGATACGCAGTATTTT

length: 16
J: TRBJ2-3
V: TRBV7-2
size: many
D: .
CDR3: CASSLSQYRDNTYQYF
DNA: TGTGCCAGCAGCTTATCCCAGTACCGGGACAACACATATCAGTATTTT

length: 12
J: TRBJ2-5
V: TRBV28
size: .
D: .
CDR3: CASSEGVETQYF
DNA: TGTGCCAGCAGCGAAGGGGTAGAGACCCAGTACTTC

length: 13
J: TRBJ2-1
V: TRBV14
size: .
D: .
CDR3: CASSLYLYNEQFF
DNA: TGTGCCAGCAGCCTTTACCTCTACAATGAGCAGTTCTTC

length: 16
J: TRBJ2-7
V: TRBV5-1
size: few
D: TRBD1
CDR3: CASRPTGRIPSYEQYF
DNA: TGCGCCAGCAGACCGACAGGGCGCATCCCCTCCTACGAGCAGTACTTC

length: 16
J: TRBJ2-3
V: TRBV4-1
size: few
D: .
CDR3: CASSQDLGTYADTQYF
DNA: TGCGCCAGCAGCCAAGATTTGGGGACTTACGCAGATACGCAGTATTTT

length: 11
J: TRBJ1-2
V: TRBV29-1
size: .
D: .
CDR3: CSVDKLLGYTF
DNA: TGCAGCGTTGATAAGCTTCTAGGCTACACCTTC

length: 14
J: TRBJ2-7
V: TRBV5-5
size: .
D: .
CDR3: CASSLEGQYVRQYF
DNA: TGTGCCAGCAGCTTGGAAGGACAGTACGTACGGCAGTACTTC

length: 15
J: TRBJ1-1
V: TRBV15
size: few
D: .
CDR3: CATSRDVGMNTEAFF
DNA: TGTGCCACCAGCAGAGATGTGGGTATGAACACTGAAGCTTTCTTT

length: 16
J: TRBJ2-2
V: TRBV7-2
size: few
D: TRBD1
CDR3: CASSPRQGARTGELFF
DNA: TGTGCCAGCAGTCCCAGGCAGGGGGCGCGAACCGGGGAGCTGTTTTTT

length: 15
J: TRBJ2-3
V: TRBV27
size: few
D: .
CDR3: CASKDLADSTDTQYF
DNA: TGTGCCAGCAAGGATTTAGCGGATAGCACAGATACGCAGTATTTT

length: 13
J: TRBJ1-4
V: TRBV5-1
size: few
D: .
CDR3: CASSLGPDEKLFF
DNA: TGCGCCAGCAGCTTGGGGCCGGATGAAAAACTGTTTTTT

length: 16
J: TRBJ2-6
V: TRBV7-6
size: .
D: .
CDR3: CASSPGSRSGANVLTF
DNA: TGTGCCAGCAGCCCAGGTTCCCGGTCTGGGGCCAACGTCCTGACTTTC

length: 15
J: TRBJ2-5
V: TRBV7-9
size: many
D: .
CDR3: CASSPSYGVGETQYF
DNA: TGTGCCAGCAGCCCCAGTTATGGGGTAGGGGAGACCCAGTACTTC

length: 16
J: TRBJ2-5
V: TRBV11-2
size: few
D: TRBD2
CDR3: CASSLGAYGGQETQYF
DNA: TGTGCCAGCAGCTTAGGGGCTTACGGGGGGCAAGAGACCCAGTACTTC

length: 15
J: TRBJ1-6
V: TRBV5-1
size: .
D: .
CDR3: CASSSDTTGNSPLHF
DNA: TGCGCCAGCAGCTCGGACACCACGGGGAATTCACCCCTCCACTTT

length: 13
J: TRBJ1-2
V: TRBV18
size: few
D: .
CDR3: CASSPDKNYGYTF
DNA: TGTGCCAGCTCACCAGACAAGAACTATGGCTACACCTTC

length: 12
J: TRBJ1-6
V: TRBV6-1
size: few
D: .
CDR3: CASSLEASPLHF
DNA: TGTGCCAGCAGCCTGGAAGCCTCACCCCTCCACTTT

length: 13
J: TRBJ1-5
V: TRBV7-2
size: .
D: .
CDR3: CASSLASDQPQHF
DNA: TGTGCCAGCAGCTTAGCGAGTGATCAGCCCCAGCATTTT

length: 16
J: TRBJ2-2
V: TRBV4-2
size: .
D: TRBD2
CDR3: CASSHTGLAETGELFF
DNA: TGTGCCAGCAGCCACACGGGACTAGCGGAGACCGGGGAGCTGTTTTTT